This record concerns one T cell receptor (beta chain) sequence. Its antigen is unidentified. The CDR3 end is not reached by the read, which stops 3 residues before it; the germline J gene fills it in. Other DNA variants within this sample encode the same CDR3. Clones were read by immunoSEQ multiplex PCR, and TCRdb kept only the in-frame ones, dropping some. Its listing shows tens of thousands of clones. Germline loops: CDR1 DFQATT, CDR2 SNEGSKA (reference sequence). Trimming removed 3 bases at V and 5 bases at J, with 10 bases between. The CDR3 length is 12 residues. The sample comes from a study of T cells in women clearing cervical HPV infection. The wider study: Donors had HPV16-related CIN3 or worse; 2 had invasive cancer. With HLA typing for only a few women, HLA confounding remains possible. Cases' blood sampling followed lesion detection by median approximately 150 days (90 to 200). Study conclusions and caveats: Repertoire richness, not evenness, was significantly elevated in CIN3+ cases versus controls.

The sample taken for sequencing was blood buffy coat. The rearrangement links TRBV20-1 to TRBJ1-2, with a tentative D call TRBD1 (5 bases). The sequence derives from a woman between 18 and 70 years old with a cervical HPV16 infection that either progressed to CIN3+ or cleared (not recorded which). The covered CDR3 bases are TGCAGTGCTAGGACAGCTAGTTATGGC. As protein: CSARTASYG. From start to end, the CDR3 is CSARTASYGYTF.